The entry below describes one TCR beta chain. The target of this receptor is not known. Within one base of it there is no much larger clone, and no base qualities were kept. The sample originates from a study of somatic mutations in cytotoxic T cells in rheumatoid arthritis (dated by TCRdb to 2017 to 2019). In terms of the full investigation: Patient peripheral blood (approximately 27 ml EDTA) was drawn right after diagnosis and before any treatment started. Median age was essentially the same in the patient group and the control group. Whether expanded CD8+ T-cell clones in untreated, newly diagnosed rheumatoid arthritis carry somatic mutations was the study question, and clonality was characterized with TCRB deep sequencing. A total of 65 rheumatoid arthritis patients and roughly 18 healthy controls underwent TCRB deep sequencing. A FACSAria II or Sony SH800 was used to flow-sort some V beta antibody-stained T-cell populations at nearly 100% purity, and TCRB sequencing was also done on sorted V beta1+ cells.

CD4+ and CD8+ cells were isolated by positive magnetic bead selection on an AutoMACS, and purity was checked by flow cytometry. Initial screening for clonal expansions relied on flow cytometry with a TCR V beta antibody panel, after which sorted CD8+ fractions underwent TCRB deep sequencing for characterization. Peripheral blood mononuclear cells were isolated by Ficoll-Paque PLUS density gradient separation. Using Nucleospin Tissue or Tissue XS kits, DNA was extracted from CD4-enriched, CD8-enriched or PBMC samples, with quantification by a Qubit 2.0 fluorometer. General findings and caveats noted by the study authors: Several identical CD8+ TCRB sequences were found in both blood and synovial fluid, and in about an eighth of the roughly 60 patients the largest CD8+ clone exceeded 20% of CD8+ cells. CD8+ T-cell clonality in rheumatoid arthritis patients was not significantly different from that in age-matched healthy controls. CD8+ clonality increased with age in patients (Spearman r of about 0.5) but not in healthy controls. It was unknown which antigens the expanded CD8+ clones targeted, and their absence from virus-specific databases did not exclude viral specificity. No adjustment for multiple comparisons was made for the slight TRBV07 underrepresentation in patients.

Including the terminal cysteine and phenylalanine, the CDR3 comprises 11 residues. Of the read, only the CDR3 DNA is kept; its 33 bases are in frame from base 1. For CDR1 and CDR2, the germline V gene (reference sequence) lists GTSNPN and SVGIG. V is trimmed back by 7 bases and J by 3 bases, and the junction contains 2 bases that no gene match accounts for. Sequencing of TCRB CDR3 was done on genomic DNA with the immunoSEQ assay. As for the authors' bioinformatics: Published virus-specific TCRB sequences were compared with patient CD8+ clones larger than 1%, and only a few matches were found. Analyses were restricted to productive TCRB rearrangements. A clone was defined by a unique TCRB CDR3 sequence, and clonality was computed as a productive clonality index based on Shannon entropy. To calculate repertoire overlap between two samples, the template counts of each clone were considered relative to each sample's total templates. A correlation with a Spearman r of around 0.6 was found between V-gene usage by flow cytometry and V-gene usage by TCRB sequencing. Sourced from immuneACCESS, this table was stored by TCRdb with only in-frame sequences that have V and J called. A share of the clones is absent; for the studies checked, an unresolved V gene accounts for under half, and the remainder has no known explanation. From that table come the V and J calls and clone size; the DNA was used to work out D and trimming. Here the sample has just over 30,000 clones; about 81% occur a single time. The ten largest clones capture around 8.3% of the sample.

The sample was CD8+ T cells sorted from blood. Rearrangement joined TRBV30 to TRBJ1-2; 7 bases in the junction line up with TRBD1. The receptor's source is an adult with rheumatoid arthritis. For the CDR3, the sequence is CALDRDYGYTF. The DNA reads TGTGCCTTAGACAGGGACTATGGCTACACCTTC.